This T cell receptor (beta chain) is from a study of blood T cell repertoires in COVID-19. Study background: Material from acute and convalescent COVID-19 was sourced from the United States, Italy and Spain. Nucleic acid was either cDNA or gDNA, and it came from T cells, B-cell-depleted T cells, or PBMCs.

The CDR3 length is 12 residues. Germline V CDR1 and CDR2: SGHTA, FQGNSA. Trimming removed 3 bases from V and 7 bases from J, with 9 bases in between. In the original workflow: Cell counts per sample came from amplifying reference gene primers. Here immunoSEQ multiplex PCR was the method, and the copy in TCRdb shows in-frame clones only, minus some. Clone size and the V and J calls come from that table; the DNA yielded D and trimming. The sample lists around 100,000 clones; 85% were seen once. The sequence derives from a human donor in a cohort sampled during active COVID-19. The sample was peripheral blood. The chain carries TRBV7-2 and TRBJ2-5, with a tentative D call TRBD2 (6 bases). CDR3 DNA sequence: TGTGCCAGCAGCTTTTTGGGGGGGACCCAGTACTTC. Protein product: CASSFLGGTQYF.